The 29 T cell receptor beta chains listed next were all sequenced from one sample in a study of T cells in narcolepsy. Sequenced by immunoSEQ multiplex PCR; TCRdb stores in-frame clones only, minus some. The table has approximately 26,000 clones, approximately 80% seen once. The material sequenced was memory (CD45RA-) CD4+ T cells from blood. The receptors were sampled from a human donor in good health.

V and J are TRBV7-3 and TRBJ2-3; a weak D match, TRBD2 (6 bases). The V end was cut by 5 bases, the J end by 6 bases, with 21 bases between. Germline CDR1 reads SGHTA; CDR2 reads FQGTGA. CDR3 size: 16 residues. DNA for the CDR3: TGTGCCAGCAGCCCCGGGAAGGCGGGAAGGATGGATACGCAGTATTTT. It specifies CASSPGKAGRMDTQYF.

Note on this clone: One junction end does not reproduce the germline sequence, and a read error may be involved. The V and J genes are TRBV2 and TRBJ2-7; 9 nucleotides agree with TRBD1. The CDR3 runs to 14 residues. Germline loops: CDR1 SNHLY, CDR2 FYNNEI. CDR3 loop: CVSIGDRDFQEQYF. DNA of the CDR3: TGTGTCAGCATTGGGGACAGGGACTTCCAAGAGCAGTACTTC.

The V call is TRBV2, the J call TRBJ1-1, with D perhaps matching TRBD1 (5 bases). Per germline, CDR1 SNHLY and CDR2 FYNNEI. V shed 3 bases and J shed 6 bases, with 11 bases lying between them. The CDR3 runs 13 residues. CDR3 bases: TGTGCCAGCAGTGACTCCAGGGTCCCTGAAGCTTTCTTT. Encoded protein: CASSDSRVPEAFF.

This sequence joins TRBV5-6 and TRBJ2-5; D is tentatively TRBD1 or TRBD2 (5 bases each). The CDR3 is made up of 15 amino acids. Germline V gene lookup returns CDR1 SGHDT and CDR2 YYEEEE. Trimming removed 6 bases at V and 3 bases at J, with 18 bases between. The CDR3 sequence: CASIAGTGAKETQYF. CDR3 sequence (DNA): TGTGCCAGCATCGCCGGGACCGGAGCGAAAGAGACCCAGTACTTC.

The CDR3 sequence is CASSLDSSRRPQHF. CDR3 DNA sequence: TGTGCCAGCAGCCTAGACAGTTCCAGGCGGCCCCAGCATTTT. The chain has TRBV2 and TRBJ1-5; D is possibly TRBD1 (5 bases). Germline assignment: CDR1 SNHLY and CDR2 FYNNEI. Trimming pared 6 bases from V and 9 bases from J, leaving 18 bases between. This CDR3 contains 14 residues.

The V and J genes are TRBV5-1 and TRBJ2-7, with D maybe TRBD2 (5 bases). CDR1 and CDR2 from the germline V gene are SGHRS and YFSETQ. Trimming removed 0 bases from V and 4 bases from J, with 8 bases in between. The CDR3 has 13 amino acids. In DNA form, the CDR3 reads TGCGCCAGCAGCTTGGATTCGGGGTACGAGCAGTACTTC. Translation: CASSLDSGYEQYF.

This clone was observed a single time. This chain uses TRBV19 with TRBJ1-5; 11 bases are shared with TRBD1. The germline V gene encodes CDR1 LNHDA and CDR2 SQIVND (reference sequence). Unmatched junction bases numbered 4, after V lost 7 bases and J lost 5 bases. This CDR3 spans 14 amino acids. This CDR3 is CASKDRGQDQPQHF. CDR3 coding DNA: TGTGCCAGTAAGGACAGGGGGCAGGATCAGCCCCAGCATTTT.

The V call is TRBV5-4, the J call TRBJ2-2; a possible D gene is TRBD2 (6 bases). Germline V gene sequence: CDR1 SGHNT, CDR2 YYREEE (reference sequence). Trimming left V 3 bases short and J 1 base short, with 16 bases between. There are 17 residues in the CDR3. The CDR3 protein is CASSSGTLTKNTGELFF. The CDR3 nucleotides read TGTGCCAGCAGCTCCGGGACTCTCACCAAGAACACCGGGGAGCTGTTTTTT.

As DNA, the CDR3 is TGTGCCAGCAGTCCTGGACAGACCTATGGCTACACCTTC. It specifies CASSPGQTYGYTF. J is TRBJ1-2 and V is TRBV6-5; D is possibly TRBD1 (6 bases). The CDR3 covers 13 residues. Trimming took off 5 bases at V and 4 bases at J, with 11 bases between the two ends. The V gene's germline CDR1 is MNHEY and CDR2 SVGAGI.

The chain uses TRBV7-8 and TRBJ2-1, with a possible D match to TRBD2 (5 bases). V lost 2 bases to trimming and J lost 9 bases, with 11 bases between them. This CDR3 region has 13 residues. From germline, CDR1 is SGHVS and CDR2 FQNEAQ. The CDR3 DNA sequence: TGTGCCAGCAGCTTACGAGAGAGCGGTGAGCAGTTCTTC. It yields the protein CASSLRESGEQFF.

This clone was counted a single time. The chain employs TRBV29-1 and TRBJ2-3; D is possibly TRBD1 (5 bases). The CDR3 contains 12 residues. V lost 6 bases, J lost 4 bases, and 11 bases lay in between. The germline V gene has CDR1 SQVTM and CDR2 ANQGSEA. CDR3 nucleotide sequence: TGCAGCGTCCTCAGGGAAGCAGATACGCAGTATTTT. Translated: CSVLREADTQYF.

This chain uses TRBV28 with TRBJ2-3; a weak D match, TRBD2 (5 bases). The CDR3 runs 13 residues. Trimming removed 10 bases at V and 0 bases at J, with 11 bases between. CDR1 and CDR2 (germline): MDHEN, SYDVKM. In DNA form, the CDR3 reads TGTGCCACTCCAGGAGGTAGCACAGATACGCAGTATTTT. Protein sequence: CATPGGSTDTQYF.

V and J are TRBV12-5 and TRBJ1-1, with no clear D. Germline V gene sequence: CDR1 LGHNT, CDR2 FRNRAP. V lost 2 bases, J lost 9 bases, and 13 bases lay in between. The CDR3 runs 13 residues. CDR3 protein: CASGLPSERKAFF. DNA for the CDR3: TGTGCTAGTGGTTTGCCCTCTGAGAGAAAAGCTTTCTTT.

CDR3 in DNA: TGTGCCAGCACGGGGGCGCGGGTGGAGACCCAGTACTTC. It codes for CASTGARVETQYF. V is TRBV6-1 and J is TRBJ2-5; D assignment may be TRBD1 or TRBD2 (6 bases each). The length of the CDR3 is 13 residues. The V end was cut by 7 bases, the J end by 5 bases, with 14 bases between. CDR1 is MNHNS, CDR2 SASEGT, per germline.

V gene TRBV10-1 combines with J gene TRBJ2-1; D unclear. V was shortened by 4 bases and J by 1 base, with 8 bases between the two germline ends. The CDR3 covers 14 residues. CDR1 is WNHNN and CDR2 is SYGVQD in the germline V gene (reference sequence). DNA for the CDR3: TGCGCCAGCAGTGGGGGAAGTTCCTACAATGAGCAGTTCTTC. Translation: CASSGGSSYNEQFF.

This chain uses TRBV15 with TRBJ2-4; D uncertain. This CDR3 spans 14 amino acids. Trimming shortened V by 3 bases and J by 6 bases, and 12 bases separated the two germline ends. The V gene's germline CDR1 is LNHNV and CDR2 YYDKDF (reference sequence). Here the CDR3 DNA reads TGTGCCACCAGCAGCCTCGACGGGCCAAACATTCAGTACTTC. Translation: CATSSLDGPNIQYF.

This clone has only a few counts. The V call is TRBV5-1, the J call TRBJ1-4, with D tentatively TRBD1 (6 bases). CDR3 size: 19 residues. The ends were cut back, 4 bases at V and 0 bases at J, with 22 bases in the middle. The germline V gene has CDR1 SGHRS and CDR2 YFSETQ. CDR3 coding DNA: TGCGCCAGCAGCCGAGGGGGGGCCGCAAGAGGGGCAACTAATGAAAAACTGTTTTTT. This translates into CASSRGGAARGATNEKLFF.

V and J are TRBV27 and TRBJ1-1, with 8 bases fitting TRBD1. Per germline, CDR1 MNHEY and CDR2 SMNVEV (reference sequence). This CDR3 comprises 14 residues. J gave up 1 base and V 8 bases, and 6 bases lay outside the gene matches. CDR3 nucleotides: TGTGCCAGCTTCCCGCAGGGGGCGAACACTGAAGCTTTCTTT. Its protein product is CASFPQGANTEAFF.

The chain carries TRBV9 and TRBJ2-3; TRBD1 might be the D (6 bases). The CDR3 sequence is 16 residues long. The germline CDR1 and CDR2 sequences are SGDLS and YYNGEE. With 0 bases removed from V and 0 bases from J, the gap between germline ends came to 11 bases. CDR3 nucleotides: TGTGCCAGCAGCGTAGACGGGCAGGGGAGCACAGATACGCAGTATTTT. Encoded protein: CASSVDGQGSTDTQYF. Supplemented by reference TRBV9 and TRBJ2-3, the full variable domain reads DSGVTQTPKHLITATGQRVTLRCSPRSGDLSVYWYQQSLDQGLQFLIQYYNGEERAKGNILERFSAQQFPDLHSELNLSSLELGDSALYFCASSVDGQGSTDTQYFGPGTRLTVL.

The chain is built from TRBV6-1 and TRBJ2-4, with 12 bases that match TRBD1. Germline CDR1 is MNHNS and CDR2 is SASEGT. V lost 3 bases and J lost 1; bases outside the gene matches: 10. The CDR3 is made up of 19 amino acids. The CDR3 sequence is CASSDNRDRGRVAKNIQYF. CDR3 in DNA: TGTGCCAGCAGTGATAACCGGGACAGGGGGCGGGTTGCCAAAAACATTCAGTACTTC.

The V call is TRBV6-5, the J call TRBJ1-2, with D perhaps matching TRBD1 (5 bases). CDR3 length: 14 amino acids. V lost 6 bases, J lost 2 bases, and 13 bases lay in between. Per germline, CDR1 MNHEY and CDR2 SVGAGI. The CDR3 is CASRAEGRNYGYTF. CDR3 bases: TGTGCCAGCAGAGCCGAGGGACGGAACTATGGCTACACCTTC.

The genes are TRBV6-5 and TRBJ2-7, with a possible D match to TRBD1 (5 bases). Trimming removed 6 bases at V and 5 bases at J, with 17 bases between. The CDR3 spans 14 residues. Germline V gives CDR1 MNHEY, CDR2 SVGAGI. The CDR3 here is CASSPRLGPHEQYF. CDR3 DNA: TGTGCCAGCAGCCCAAGGCTGGGGCCCCACGAGCAGTACTTC.

J is TRBJ2-5 and V is TRBV11-2; D remains unclear. The length of the CDR3 is 13 residues. Germline-derived CDR1 and CDR2 are SGHAT and FQNNGV. V dropped 10 bases and J dropped 2 bases, with 14 bases sitting between them. The CDR3 region has the DNA TGTGCCACCAACCGGTACAGACAAGAGACCCAGTACTTC. Protein: CATNRYRQETQYF.

This chain uses TRBV6-6 with TRBJ2-3; 9 positions match TRBD2. This CDR3 is built from 12 residues. The junction had 3 bases not matched to a gene; V was cut back by 8 bases and J by 6 bases. The germline gives CDR1 MNHNY, CDR2 SVGAGI (reference sequence). Here the CDR3 DNA reads TGTGCCAGCGTTAGCGGGAGTGATACGCAGTATTTT. Residues: CASVSGSDTQYF.

The chain carries TRBV6-6 and TRBJ2-2; D is uncertain. Germline CDR1 and CDR2: MNHNY and SVGAGI (reference sequence). Trimming pared 5 bases from V and 7 bases from J, leaving 11 bases between. The CDR3 contains 13 residues. The CDR3 loop is CASSQALGGELFF. The CDR3, as DNA: TGTGCCAGCAGTCAAGCCCTAGGCGGGGAGCTGTTTTTT.

This clone has only one observation. The chain uses TRBV19 and TRBJ2-3; TRBD2 matches at 13 bases. V shed 6 bases and J 6 bases; nucleotides not matched to a gene: 12. Germline V gene lookup returns CDR1 LNHDA and CDR2 SQIVND (reference sequence). This CDR3 spans 17 amino acids. The CDR3 reads CASSTPGLAGAYDTQYF. The CDR3 DNA reads as TGTGCCAGTAGCACACCAGGACTAGCGGGGGCGTATGATACGCAGTATTTT.

The chain combines TRBV29-1 with TRBJ1-5, with TRBD1 matching over 8 bases. Germline CDR1 reads SQVTM; CDR2 reads ANQGSEA. The trim removed 6 bases at V and 7 bases at J, leaving 8 bases unmatched. There are 13 residues in the CDR3. CDR3 sequence reads: CSVGDRGGQPQHF. The CDR3 nucleotides read TGCAGCGTAGGTGACAGGGGAGGACAGCCCCAGCATTTT.

This clone appeared a single time. The J gene is TRBJ2-5, the V gene TRBV6-1, with D unclear. The CDR3 extends over 12 amino acids. V shed 7 bases and J shed 8 bases, with 14 bases lying between them. Germline CDR1 reads MNHNS; CDR2 reads SASEGT. CDR3 bases: TGTGCCAGCACCCCGACCGAGCGCACCCAGTACTTC. As protein: CASTPTERTQYF.

The chain is built from TRBV9 and TRBJ1-6; D unresolved. Per the germline V gene, CDR1 is SGDLS and CDR2 is YYNGEE. There are 14 residues in the CDR3. V was shortened by 2 bases and J by 8 bases, with 11 bases between the two germline ends. The DNA for the CDR3 is TGTGCCAGCAGCGTGCGCATGAAGGATTCACCCCTCCACTTT. Translation gives CASSVRMKDSPLHF.